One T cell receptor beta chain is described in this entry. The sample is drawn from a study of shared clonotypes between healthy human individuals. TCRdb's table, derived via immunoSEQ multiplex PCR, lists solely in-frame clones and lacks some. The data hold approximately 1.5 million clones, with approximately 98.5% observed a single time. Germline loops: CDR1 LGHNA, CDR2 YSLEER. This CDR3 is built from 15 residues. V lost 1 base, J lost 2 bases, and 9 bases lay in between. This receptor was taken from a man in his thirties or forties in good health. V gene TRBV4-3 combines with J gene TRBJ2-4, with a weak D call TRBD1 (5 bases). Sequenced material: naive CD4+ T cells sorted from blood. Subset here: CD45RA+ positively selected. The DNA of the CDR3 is TGCGCCAGCAGCCAAGTCCAGGGAACCAAAAACATTCAGTACTTC. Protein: CASSQVQGTKNIQYF.